A selection of T cell receptor beta chains follows, all from one sample in a study of post-analysis software for immune sequencing data. Using its own MiXCR run on the PCR reads, TCRdb lists one record per CDR3 protein. Of under 650,000 distinct CDR3 sequences listed, 40% to 50% are singletons. The source material was blood. The receptors derive from a girl aged 5-17 years with multiple sclerosis. CDR3s include the opening cysteine and the closing phenylalanine or tryptophan. A D gene is named only where the DNA matches it firmly. Where a row states a size, it is once, few, many or the class of an expanded clone; other rows omit it.

abundance: few
v_gene: TRBV12-3/TRBV12-4
j_gene: TRBJ2-7
d_gene: .
CDR3aa: CASSPFGTAYEQYF
CDR3nt: TGTGCCAGCAGTCCTTTCGGGACTGCCTACGAGCAGTACTTC

abundance: .
v_gene: TRBV6-2/TRBV6-3
j_gene: TRBJ1-5
d_gene: .
CDR3aa: CASSYRRASNQPQHF
CDR3nt: TGTGCCAGCAGTTACCGACGGGCAAGCAATCAGCCCCAGCATTTT

abundance: .
v_gene: TRBV5-1
j_gene: TRBJ2-1
d_gene: .
CDR3aa: CASSSEWWSPGSEQFF
CDR3nt: TGCGCCAGCAGCTCCGAGTGGTGGAGTCCTGGGTCTGAGCAGTTCTTC

abundance: once
v_gene: TRBV6-5
j_gene: TRBJ1-1
d_gene: TRBD1
CDR3aa: CASSYSWTGKNTEAFF
CDR3nt: TGTGCCAGCAGTTACTCGTGGACAGGGAAAAACACTGAAGCTTTCTTT

abundance: .
v_gene: TRBV3-1
j_gene: TRBJ1-5
d_gene: .
CDR3aa: CASSPGEDPKGNQPQHF
CDR3nt: TGTGCCAGCAGCCCGGGAGAGGATCCGAAGGGAAATCAGCCCCAGCATTTT

abundance: few
v_gene: TRBV7-3
j_gene: TRBJ2-1
d_gene: .
CDR3aa: CASSLTAGSSYNEQFF
CDR3nt: TGTGCCAGCAGCTTAACGGCCGGCAGCTCCTACAATGAGCAGTTCTTC

abundance: .
v_gene: TRBV11-3
j_gene: TRBJ2-7
d_gene: TRBD2
CDR3aa: CASSSSGRAFYEQYF
CDR3nt: TGTGCCAGCAGTTCGAGCGGGAGGGCCTTCTACGAGCAGTACTTC

abundance: many
v_gene: TRBV12-3/TRBV12-4
j_gene: TRBJ2-7
d_gene: .
CDR3aa: CASSFEGSYEQYF
CDR3nt: TGTGCCAGCAGTTTTGAGGGGAGCTACGAGCAGTACTTC

abundance: many
v_gene: TRBV2
j_gene: TRBJ2-5
d_gene: .
CDR3aa: CASSEETQYF
CDR3nt: TGTGCCAGCAGTGAAGAGACCCAGTACTTC

abundance: .
v_gene: TRBV3-1
j_gene: TRBJ2-7
d_gene: TRBD2
CDR3aa: CASSGGSGGYEQYF
CDR3nt: TGTGCCAGCAGCGGCGGAAGCGGGGGGTACGAGCAGTACTTC

abundance: .
v_gene: TRBV4-1
j_gene: TRBJ2-7
d_gene: .
CDR3aa: CASSQDSDEAHYEQYF
CDR3nt: TGCGCCAGCAGCCAAGATTCCGATGAGGCCCACTACGAGCAGTACTTC

abundance: .
v_gene: TRBV7-2
j_gene: TRBJ2-1
d_gene: TRBD2
CDR3aa: CASSLSRGGINEQFF
CDR3nt: TGTGCCAGCAGCTTATCGCGGGGGGGCATCAATGAGCAGTTCTTC

abundance: few
v_gene: TRBV6-1
j_gene: TRBJ1-5
d_gene: .
CDR3aa: CASSEVGTSNQPQHF
CDR3nt: TGTGCCAGCAGTGAAGTAGGGACTAGCAATCAGCCCCAGCATTTT

abundance: many
v_gene: TRBV29-1
j_gene: TRBJ1-6
d_gene: .
CDR3aa: CSAASGSNSPLHF
CDR3nt: TGCAGCGCTGCTAGCGGGAGTAATTCACCCCTCCACTTT

abundance: .
v_gene: TRBV4-1
j_gene: TRBJ2-3
d_gene: TRBD2
CDR3aa: CASSRSRLAGYSTDTQYF
CDR3nt: TGCGCCAGCAGCCGATCAAGACTAGCGGGGTATAGCACAGATACGCAGTATTTT

abundance: few
v_gene: TRBV12-3/TRBV12-4
j_gene: TRBJ2-1
d_gene: .
CDR3aa: CASSLRDHLNEQFF
CDR3nt: TGTGCCAGCAGTCTCCGGGACCATCTCAATGAGCAGTTCTTC

abundance: .
v_gene: TRBV12-3/TRBV12-4
j_gene: TRBJ2-5
d_gene: .
CDR3aa: CASSPSRGYQETQYF
CDR3nt: TGTGCCAGCAGTCCATCCCGGGGTTATCAAGAGACCCAGTACTTC

abundance: few
v_gene: TRBV4-1
j_gene: TRBJ2-5
d_gene: .
CDR3aa: CASSPLGGNRYF
CDR3nt: TGCGCCAGCAGCCCCTTGGGCGGTAACCGGTACTTC

abundance: .
v_gene: TRBV5-6
j_gene: TRBJ1-1
d_gene: TRBD1
CDR3aa: CASSFGPGQMNTEAFF
CDR3nt: TGTGCCAGCAGCTTTGGGCCGGGACAGATGAACACTGAAGCTTTCTTT

abundance: few
v_gene: TRBV20-1
j_gene: TRBJ1-2
d_gene: .
CDR3aa: CSARSANYGYTF
CDR3nt: TGCAGTGCTAGATCAGCTAACTATGGCTACACCTTC

abundance: .
v_gene: TRBV12-3/TRBV12-4
j_gene: TRBJ1-2
d_gene: .
CDR3aa: CASSYPNYGYTF
CDR3nt: TGTGCCAGCAGTTATCCCAACTATGGCTACACCTTC

abundance: .
v_gene: TRBV5-1
j_gene: TRBJ2-5
d_gene: TRBD1
CDR3aa: CASSRDRDQETQYF
CDR3nt: TGCGCCAGCAGCCGGGACAGGGACCAAGAGACCCAGTACTTC

abundance: .
v_gene: TRBV5-1
j_gene: TRBJ1-2
d_gene: .
CDR3aa: CASALKGGYYGYTF
CDR3nt: TGCGCCAGCGCATTGAAAGGGGGTTACTATGGCTACACCTTC

abundance: few
v_gene: TRBV6-5
j_gene: TRBJ1-2
d_gene: .
CDR3aa: CASSRSVSGYGYTF
CDR3nt: TGTGCCAGCAGCCGGTCGGTGTCAGGCTATGGCTACACCTTC

abundance: .
v_gene: TRBV2
j_gene: TRBJ2-1
d_gene: .
CDR3aa: CASRGIGWHEQFF
CDR3nt: TGTGCCAGCAGAGGAATAGGGTGGCATGAGCAGTTCTTC

abundance: .
v_gene: TRBV30
j_gene: TRBJ2-5
d_gene: .
CDR3aa: CAWSRGGQETQYF
CDR3nt: TGTGCCTGGAGTAGGGGGGGGCAAGAGACCCAGTACTTC

abundance: .
v_gene: TRBV29-1
j_gene: TRBJ2-1
d_gene: .
CDR3aa: CSAPLGGSYNEQFF
CDR3nt: TGCAGCGCCCCCCTGGGGGGCTCCTACAATGAGCAGTTCTTC

abundance: few
v_gene: TRBV7-8
j_gene: TRBJ1-4
d_gene: .
CDR3aa: CASSLFQGPEKLFF
CDR3nt: TGTGCCAGCAGCTTATTTCAGGGCCCTGAAAAACTGTTTTTT

abundance: .
v_gene: TRBV5-4
j_gene: TRBJ2-7
d_gene: .
CDR3aa: CASSYENSYEQYF
CDR3nt: TGTGCCAGCAGCTATGAGAACTCCTACGAGCAGTACTTC

abundance: few
v_gene: TRBV25-1
j_gene: TRBJ1-2
d_gene: TRBD1
CDR3aa: CASSSRDRDNYGYTF
CDR3nt: TGTGCCAGCAGTAGCCGGGACAGGGACAACTATGGCTACACCTTC

abundance: once
v_gene: TRBV6-6
j_gene: TRBJ1-4
d_gene: .
CDR3aa: CASSGEEKLFF
CDR3nt: TGTGCCAGCTCAGGGGAAGAAAAACTGTTTTTT

abundance: .
v_gene: TRBV11-2
j_gene: TRBJ1-1
d_gene: .
CDR3aa: CASSLSTGRVTEAFF
CDR3nt: TGTGCCAGCAGCTTAAGTACAGGGAGAGTCACTGAAGCTTTCTTT

abundance: .
v_gene: TRBV7-2
j_gene: TRBJ2-7
d_gene: TRBD2
CDR3aa: CASSPALAASYEQYF
CDR3nt: TGTGCCAGCAGCCCAGCACTAGCGGCCTCCTACGAGCAGTACTTC

abundance: few
v_gene: TRBV7-2
j_gene: TRBJ2-5
d_gene: .
CDR3aa: CASRPQYLEETQYF
CDR3nt: TGTGCCAGCAGGCCGCAGTACCTGGAGGAGACCCAGTACTTC

abundance: few
v_gene: TRBV5-6
j_gene: TRBJ1-5
d_gene: .
CDR3aa: CASSLYGYNQPQHF
CDR3nt: TGTGCCAGCAGCTTGTACGGCTACAATCAGCCCCAGCATTTT

abundance: .
v_gene: TRBV20-1
j_gene: TRBJ2-5
d_gene: .
CDR3aa: CSARGPRSEKDSIQETQYF
CDR3nt: TGCAGTGCTAGAGGGCCTCGCTCTGAAAAAGACAGTATTCAAGAGACCCAGTACTTC

abundance: few
v_gene: TRBV4-2
j_gene: TRBJ2-1
d_gene: .
CDR3aa: CASSPSGELDEQFF
CDR3nt: TGTGCCAGCAGCCCCTCCGGTGAGCTCGATGAGCAGTTCTTC

abundance: .
v_gene: TRBV2
j_gene: TRBJ2-5
d_gene: TRBD1
CDR3aa: CASSPPRDSPREQYF
CDR3nt: TGTGCCAGCAGTCCTCCCCGGGACAGTCCTAGGGAGCAGTACTTC

abundance: few
v_gene: TRBV4-1
j_gene: TRBJ1-6
d_gene: .
CDR3aa: CASSQVQDNSPLHF
CDR3nt: TGCGCCAGCAGCCAAGTACAGGATAATTCACCCCTCCACTTT

abundance: .
v_gene: TRBV6-5
j_gene: TRBJ2-7
d_gene: .
CDR3aa: CASSYSGQDPTYF
CDR3nt: TGTGCCAGCAGTTACTCGGGGCAGGACCCAACGTACTTC

abundance: .
v_gene: TRBV12-3/TRBV12-4
j_gene: TRBJ2-7
d_gene: TRBD1
CDR3aa: CASRAGGAQQYF
CDR3nt: TGTGCCAGCCGGGCAGGGGGTGCTCAGCAGTACTTC

abundance: few
v_gene: TRBV20-1
j_gene: TRBJ2-7
d_gene: TRBD2
CDR3aa: CSAQTGTSGVYEQYF
CDR3nt: TGCAGTGCCCAGACCGGGACTAGCGGTGTCTACGAGCAGTACTTC

abundance: .
v_gene: TRBV24-1
j_gene: TRBJ2-7
d_gene: TRBD2
CDR3aa: CATSDGTSVHYEQYF
CDR3nt: TGTGCCACCAGTGACGGGACTAGCGTCCACTACGAGCAGTACTTC

abundance: once
v_gene: TRBV7-9
j_gene: TRBJ2-3
d_gene: .
CDR3aa: CASSAQGGSRDTQYF
CDR3nt: TGTGCCAGCAGCGCTCAAGGAGGGAGCAGAGATACGCAGTATTTT

abundance: .
v_gene: TRBV10-3
j_gene: TRBJ2-2
d_gene: .
CDR3aa: CAIRFGTLRNTGELFF
CDR3nt: TGTGCCATCAGATTCGGGACTCTTAGGAACACCGGGGAGCTGTTTTTT

abundance: .
v_gene: TRBV5-5
j_gene: TRBJ1-2
d_gene: .
CDR3aa: CASSMSGPEYDYGYTF
CDR3nt: TGTGCCAGCAGCATGAGCGGGCCGGAATATGACTATGGCTACACCTTC